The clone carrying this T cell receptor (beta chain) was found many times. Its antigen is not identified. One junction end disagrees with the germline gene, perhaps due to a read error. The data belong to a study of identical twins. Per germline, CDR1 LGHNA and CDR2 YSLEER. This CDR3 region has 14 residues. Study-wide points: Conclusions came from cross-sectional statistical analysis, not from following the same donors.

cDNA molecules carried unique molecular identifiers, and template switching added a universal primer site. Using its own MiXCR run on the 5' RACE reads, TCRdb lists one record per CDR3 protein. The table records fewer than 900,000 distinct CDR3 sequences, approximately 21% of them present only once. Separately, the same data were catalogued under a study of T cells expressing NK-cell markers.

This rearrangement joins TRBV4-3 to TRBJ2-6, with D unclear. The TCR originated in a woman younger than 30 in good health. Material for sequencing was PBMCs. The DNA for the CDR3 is TGTGCCAGCTCCCGTAGCTCTGGGGCCAACGTCCTGACTTTC. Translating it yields CASSRSSGANVLTF.